The 7 T cell receptor beta chains below come from one sample, sequenced in a study of blood T cell repertoires in COVID-19. Assay: immunoSEQ multiplex PCR; the TCRdb copy retains only in-frame clones and omits some. In the table there are more than 250,000 clones, 92% of which are singletons. The sequenced sample consisted of PBMCs or T cells enriched from blood (not recorded which). These receptors all stem from a woman aged 25 to 39 who had recovered from COVID-19.

About this clone itself: The sample contains more than one DNA sequence encoding this CDR3. The J gene is TRBJ1-5, the V gene TRBV28; 7 nucleotides align to TRBD1. The germline CDR1 and CDR2 sequences are MDHEN and SYDVKM. CDR3 size: 13 residues. Trimming took 6 bases from V and 7 from J; bases not matched to a gene: 6. The CDR3 nucleotides are TGTGCCAGCAGCGGCAGGGGGAACCAGCCCCAGCATTTT. Amino acid sequence: CASSGRGNQPQHF.

This chain uses TRBV27 with TRBJ2-1, with 12 bases aligning to TRBD2. CDR3 length: 15 amino acids. Unmatched junction bases numbered 5, after V lost 4 bases and J lost 7 bases. The V gene's germline CDR1 is MNHEY and CDR2 SMNVEV (reference sequence). CDR3 bases: TGTGCCAGCAGTTCCCTAGCGGGAGGGCGGAATGAGCAGTTCTTC. Its protein product is CASSSLAGGRNEQFF.

The chain carries TRBV12-3 or TRBV12-4 and TRBJ1-1; 10 positions match TRBD1. The CDR3 totals 13 residues. J was trimmed by 4 bases and V by 4 bases; bases with no gene match: 0. CDR3 amino acids: CASSWDRGTEAFF. CDR3 DNA: TGTGCCAGCAGTTGGGACAGGGGCACTGAAGCTTTCTTT.

This chain links TRBV12-2 with TRBJ2-7; the table's D call, TRBD1, was not checked against the DNA. TRBV12-2 counts as a pseudogene. The CDR3 has 18 residues. This CDR3 reads CASRPPGPGTGAAGEQYF. CDR3 nucleotides: TGTGCAAGTCGACCCCCAGGGCCCGGGACAGGGGCTGCTGGGGAGCAGTACTTC.

The genes are TRBV5-4 and TRBJ2-6; 7 bases align to TRBD2. Per the germline V gene, CDR1 is SGHNT and CDR2 is YYREEE (reference sequence). Trimming cost V 4 bases and J 0 bases; bases outside gene matches: 7. This CDR3 region has 17 residues. The CDR3 coding sequence is TGTGCCAGCAGCCGAGCGGGACGGTACTCTGGGGCCAACGTCCTGACTTTC. It codes for CASSRAGRYSGANVLTF.

V gene TRBV11-2 combines with J gene TRBJ1-2, with 10 bases identical to TRBD1. Per germline, CDR1 SGHAT and CDR2 FQNNGV. V shed 3 bases and J 8 bases; nucleotides not matched to a gene: 3. This CDR3 contains 13 residues. The CDR3 reads CASSFDRGPGYTF. The CDR3 nucleotides read TGTGCCAGCAGCTTTGACAGGGGGCCAGGCTACACCTTC.

The chain employs TRBV28 and TRBJ2-3; D may be TRBD2 (6 bases). Germline CDR1 MDHEN, CDR2 SYDVKM. The CDR3 consists of 16 residues. Trimming shortened V by 4 bases and J by 1 base, and 15 bases separated the two germline ends. Here the CDR3 DNA reads TGTGCCAGCAGTTCCCCGGCCTGGGAGGGCACAGATACGCAGTATTTT. It encodes CASSSPAWEGTDTQYF. The variable domain in full, completed from reference TRBV28 and TRBJ2-3, reads DVKVTQSSRYLVKRTGEKVFLECVQDMDHENMFWYRQDPGLGLRLIYFSYDVKMKEKGDIPEGYSVSREKKERFSLILESASTNQTSMYLCASSSPAWEGTDTQYFGPGTRLTVL.